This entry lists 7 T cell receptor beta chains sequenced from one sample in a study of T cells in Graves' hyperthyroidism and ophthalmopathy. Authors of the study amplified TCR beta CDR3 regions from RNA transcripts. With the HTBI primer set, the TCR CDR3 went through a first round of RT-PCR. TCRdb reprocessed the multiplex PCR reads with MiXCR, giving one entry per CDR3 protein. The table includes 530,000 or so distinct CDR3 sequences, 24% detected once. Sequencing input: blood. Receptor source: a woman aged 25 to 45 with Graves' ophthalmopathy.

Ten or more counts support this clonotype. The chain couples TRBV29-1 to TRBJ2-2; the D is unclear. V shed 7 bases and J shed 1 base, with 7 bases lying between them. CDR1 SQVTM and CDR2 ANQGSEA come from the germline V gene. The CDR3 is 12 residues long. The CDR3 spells CSGGENTGELFF. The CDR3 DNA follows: TGCAGCGGTGGCGAGAACACCGGGGAGCTGTTTTTT.

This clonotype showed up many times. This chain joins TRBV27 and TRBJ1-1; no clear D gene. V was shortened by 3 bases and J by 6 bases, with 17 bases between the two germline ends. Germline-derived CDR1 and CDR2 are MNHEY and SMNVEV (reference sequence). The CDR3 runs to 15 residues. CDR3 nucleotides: TGTGCCAGCAGTTTGGGCGGATTTTTGGACGCTGAAGCTTTCTTT. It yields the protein CASSLGGFLDAEAFF.

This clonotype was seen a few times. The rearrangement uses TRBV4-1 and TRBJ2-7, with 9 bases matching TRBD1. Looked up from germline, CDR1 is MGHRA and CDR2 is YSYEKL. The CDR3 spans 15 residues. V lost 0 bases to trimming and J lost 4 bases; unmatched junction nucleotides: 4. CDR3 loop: CASSQEGTGRYEQYF. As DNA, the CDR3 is TGCGCCAGCAGCCAAGAAGGGACAGGGAGGTACGAGCAGTACTTC.

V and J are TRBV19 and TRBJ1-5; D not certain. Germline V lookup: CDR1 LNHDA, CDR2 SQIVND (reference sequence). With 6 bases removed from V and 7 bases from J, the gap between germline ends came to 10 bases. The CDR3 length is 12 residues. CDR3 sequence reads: CASRTLEQPQHF. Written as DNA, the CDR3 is TGTGCCAGTAGGACGCTTGAACAGCCCCAGCATTTT.

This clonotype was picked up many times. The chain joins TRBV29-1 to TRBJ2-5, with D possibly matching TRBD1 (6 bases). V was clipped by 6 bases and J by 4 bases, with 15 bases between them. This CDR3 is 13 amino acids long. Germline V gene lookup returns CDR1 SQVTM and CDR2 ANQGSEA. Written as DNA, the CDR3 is TGCAGCGTCGGACAGACCCTGGGAGAGACCCAGTACTTC. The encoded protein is CSVGQTLGETQYF.

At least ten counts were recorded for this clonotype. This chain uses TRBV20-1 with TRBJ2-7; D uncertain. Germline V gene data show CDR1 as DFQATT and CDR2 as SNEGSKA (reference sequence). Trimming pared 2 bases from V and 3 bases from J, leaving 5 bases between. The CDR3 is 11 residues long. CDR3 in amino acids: CSARFDYEQYF. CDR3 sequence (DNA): TGCAGTGCTAGATTTGACTACGAGCAGTACTTC.

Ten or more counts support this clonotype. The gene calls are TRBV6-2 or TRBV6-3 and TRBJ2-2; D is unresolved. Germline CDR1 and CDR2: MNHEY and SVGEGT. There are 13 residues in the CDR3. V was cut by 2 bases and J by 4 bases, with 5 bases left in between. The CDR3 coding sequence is TGTGCCAGCAGTTACAGCACCACCGGGGAGCTGTTTTTT. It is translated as CASSYSTTGELFF.